This T cell receptor (beta chain) was captured by sequencing in a study of OX40 agonist ivuxolimab in advanced cancers. Germline loops: CDR1 MGHRA, CDR2 YSYEKL. Trimming cost V 4 bases and J 5 bases; bases outside gene matches: 4. This CDR3 spans 13 amino acids. About this clone: Its antigen is unidentified.

Study-wide points: A proportion of nonresponders additionally exhibited low normalized T-cell clonal expansion.

People who had autoimmune disease history or systemic immunosuppression were excluded. This table comes from immunoSEQ multiplex PCR, and its TCRdb copy is limited to in-frame clones, with some not included. The table records around 98,000 clones, roughly 85% of them present only once. This TCR was recovered from an adult with an advanced solid tumor such as melanoma, head and neck, liver or kidney cancer. The chain employs TRBV4-1 and TRBJ2-7; TRBD1 matches 8 bases. The sequenced sample was CD4+ or CD8+ T cells sorted from blood, obtained in a trial of the OX40 agonist ivuxolimab. The CDR3 DNA reads TGCGCCAGCAGCCCCAACAGGGGGAACGAGCAGTACTTC. This encodes CASSPNRGNEQYF.